There are a few counts of the clone carrying this TCR beta chain. From about 0.4 ug of RNA, a library with molecular barcoded alpha/delta and beta/gamma adaptors was made. TCRdb itself ran the reads through MiXCR, one entry per CDR3 protein. The sample comprises 50,000 or so distinct CDR3 sequences, approximately 18% of which are singletons, and roughly 15% rests with the top ten. CDR3 length: 15 amino acids. Germline V gives CDR1 MNHEY, CDR2 SVGAGI. The V and J ends lost 6 bases and 1 base respectively, with 15 bases between them. The data are from a study of read filtering for tumor transcriptome and immune sequencing.

This rearrangement joins TRBV6-5 to TRBJ1-1; a weak D match, TRBD1 (6 bases). This TCR was sampled from a donor at least 40 years old with multiple myeloma. The source material was a population of CD138-negative cells sorted from bone marrow. CDR3 coding DNA: TGTGCCAGCAGACCGCCAGGGGCCGCGAACACTGAAGCTTTCTTT. Its translation is CASRPPGAANTEAFF.